The clone carrying this TCR beta chain was seen many times. These data are taken from a study of neurological immune-mediated disorders. cDNA synthesis was performed by 5'RACE with 10-nucleotide random UMIs. One entry per CDR3 protein, called by TCRdb with MiXCR from the 5' RACE reads. The sample holds over 35,000 distinct CDR3 sequences, about 2.5% seen once. V lost 2 bases, J lost 1 base, and 3 bases lay in between. CDR3 length: 12 residues. Germline assignment: CDR1 MNHEY and CDR2 SMNVEV (reference sequence). The receptor was derived from a man aged 50-59 years with multiple sclerosis. The V gene is TRBV27, the J gene TRBJ2-7; D ambiguous. Input material: PBMCs. For the CDR3, the DNA is TGTGCCAGCAGTTTAACGTCCTACGAGCAGTACTTC. Its protein product is CASSLTSYEQYF.